The rows below give T cell receptor beta chains drawn from one sample of a study of beta chain features in type 1 diabetes. This table comes from immunoSEQ multiplex PCR, and its TCRdb copy is limited to in-frame clones, with some not included. This sample carries about 710,000 clones, around an eighth of them seen once, and the ten largest clones take approximately 0.039%. Sequencing used naive CD4+ T cells from blood. These receptors were taken from a man between 18 and 35 years old with type 1 diabetes. CDR3s include the opening cysteine and the closing phenylalanine or tryptophan. A D gene is named only where the DNA matches it firmly. Where a row states a size, it is once, few, many or the class of an expanded clone; other rows omit it.

clone_size j_call v_call d_call cdr3_aa cdr3_nt
NA TRBJ1-1 TRBV13 NA CASSVMNTEAFF TGTGCCAGCAGCGTCATGAACACTGAAGCTTTCTTT
few TRBJ2-1 TRBV30 TRBD1 CAGTAVYYNEQFF TGTGCCGGGACAGCGGTTTACTACAATGAGCAGTTCTTC
NA TRBJ1-2 TRBV7-3 NA CASSSNGRDGYTF TGTGCCAGCAGCTCCAATGGCAGGGATGGCTACACCTTC
few TRBJ1-4 TRBV30 NA CACQRGQTNEKLFF TGTGCCTGTCAACGAGGTCAAACTAATGAAAAACTGTTTTTT
NA TRBJ1-2 TRBV10-3 TRBD1 CAISEFLGQDYSGYTF TGTGCCATCAGTGAGTTTCTAGGACAGGATTATAGTGGCTACACCTTC
NA TRBJ2-2 TRBV25-1 TRBD1 CASSEGQGTVYGELFF TGTGCCAGCAGTGAAGGACAGGGTACCGTCTACGGGGAGCTGTTTTTT
NA TRBJ1-3 TRBV30 TRBD1 CAWSKQGAANGNTIYF TGTGCCTGGAGTAAGCAGGGGGCTGCTAATGGAAACACCATATATTTT
NA TRBJ2-3 TRBV5-4 NA CASSLGVGDTQYF TGTGCCAGCAGCTTGGGGGTCGGGGATACGCAGTATTTT
NA TRBJ2-2 TRBV5-6 NA CASSGNTGELFF TGTGCCAGCAGCGGTAACACCGGGGAGCTGTTTTTT
once TRBJ1-5 TRBV7-8 NA CASSSGTGLDQPQHF TGTGCCAGCAGCTCCGGAACAGGGCTTGATCAGCCCCAGCATTTT
few TRBJ1-5 TRBV7-9 NA CASSRGHQPQHF TGTGCCAGCAGCCGAGGGCATCAGCCCCAGCATTTT
few TRBJ2-3 TRBV5-1 NA CASSAGLLDTQYF TGCGCCAGCAGCGCCGGACTACTAGATACGCAGTATTTT
few TRBJ2-7 TRBV13 NA CASSSNKNSYEQYF TGTGCCAGCAGCTCTAACAAAAACTCCTACGAGCAGTACTTC
few TRBJ2-5 TRBV21-1 NA CASSRVAGSYQETQYF TGTGCCAGCAGCCGGGTAGCGGGGAGCTATCAAGAGACCCAGTACTTC
NA TRBJ2-7 TRBV27 NA CASSSDRSSYEQYF TGTGCCAGCAGTTCTGACAGGTCCTCCTACGAGCAGTACTTC
few TRBJ1-4 TRBV6-6 NA CASSPPGAVGEKLFF TGTGCCAGCAGCCCGCCGGGGGCGGTAGGGGAAAAACTGTTTTTT
few TRBJ1-1 TRBV27 NA CASSLPGTPNTEAFF TGTGCCAGCAGTTTGCCCGGGACACCGAACACTGAAGCTTTCTTT
few TRBJ1-2 TRBV30 NA CAWSVILGYGYTF TGTGCCTGGAGTGTCATCCTAGGGTATGGCTACACCTTC
NA TRBJ1-1 TRBV6-6 NA CASSPGEEGPEAFF TGTGCCAGCAGTCCAGGGGAGGAGGGTCCTGAAGCTTTCTTT
NA TRBJ2-1 TRBV4-3 NA CASSLKLDNEQFF TGCGCCAGCAGCCTAAAATTGGACAATGAGCAGTTCTTC
few TRBJ2-7 TRBV4-2 NA CASSPQQDSYEQYF TGTGCCAGCAGCCCCCAACAGGACTCCTACGAGCAGTACTTC
few TRBJ1-6 TRBV11-2 TRBD1 CASSPGQGSSPLHF TGTGCCAGCAGCCCCGGACAGGGGAGTTCACCCCTCCACTTT
few TRBJ2-2 TRBV5-1 NA CASSLAVGVNTGELFF TGCGCCAGCAGCTTGGCCGTAGGGGTGAACACCGGGGAGCTGTTTTTT
NA TRBJ1-5 TRBV5-4 NA CASSLDGRKGGQPQHF TGTGCCAGCAGCTTGGATGGGCGGAAGGGCGGGCAGCCCCAGCATTTT
few TRBJ2-4 TRBV7-9 TRBD1 CASSRQGALKNIQYF TGTGCCAGCAGCCGACAGGGGGCTTTAAAAAACATTCAGTACTTC
NA TRBJ1-6 TRBV19 NA CASSSAAGQNSPLHF TGTGCCAGTAGTTCCGCAGCTGGACAGAATTCACCCCTCCACTTT
NA TRBJ2-6 TRBV21-1 NA CASSSRDKGAGANVLTF TGTGCCAGCAGCAGCCGGGATAAGGGCGCTGGGGCCAACGTCCTGACTTTC
NA TRBJ2-1 TRBV7-9 TRBD1 CASSSPTRTGNNEQFF TGTGCCAGCAGCTCACCTACTCGGACAGGGAATAATGAGCAGTTCTTC